These 19 T cell receptor beta chains were sequenced from one sample in a study of blood T cell repertoires in COVID-19. Produced via immunoSEQ multiplex PCR; TCRdb's table is partial and in-frame only. The sample contains 95,000 to 120,000 clones, approximately 84% of which appear only once. The sequenced material came from peripheral blood. Every receptor here comes from a middle-aged man with acute or convalescent COVID-19.

This clone has a single count. The chain uses TRBV13 and TRBJ2-5, with TRBD2 matching over 8 bases. V shed 6 bases and J 2 bases; nucleotides not matched to a gene: 2. This CDR3 is built from 13 residues. Germline-derived CDR1 and CDR2 are PRHDT and FYEKMQ (reference sequence). CDR3 amino acids: CASSRGGQETQYF. The DNA of the CDR3 is TGTGCCAGCAGTCGGGGGGGGCAAGAGACCCAGTACTTC. Full variable domain (rest looked up from reference TRBV13 and TRBJ2-5): AAGVIQSPRHLIKEKRETATLKCYPIPRHDTVYWYQQGPGQDPQFLISFYEKMQSDKGSIPDRFSAQQFSDYHSELNMSSLELGDSALYFCASSRGGQETQYFGPGTRLLVL.

This chain links TRBV2 with TRBJ1-2; D gene unclear. The length of the CDR3 is 13 residues. With 4 bases removed from V and 2 bases from J, the gap between germline ends came to 8 bases. CDR1 and CDR2 (germline): SNHLY, FYNNEI. CDR3 loop: CASSGLINYGYTF. The CDR3 coding sequence is TGTGCCAGCAGTGGACTGATAAACTATGGCTACACCTTC. The full variable domain, with the rest looked up from reference TRBV2 and TRBJ1-2, is EPEVTQTPSHQVTQMGQEVILRCVPISNHLYFYWYRQILGQKVEFLVSFYNNEISEKSEIFDDQFSVERPDGSNFTLKIRSTKLEDSAMYFCASSGLINYGYTFGSGTRLTVV.

The rearrangement links TRBV18 to TRBJ2-3, with 10 bases that match TRBD2. The CDR3 covers 18 residues. From germline, CDR1 is KGHSH and CDR2 LQKENI. V shed 0 bases, J shed 5 bases, and the junction held 11 bases outside the gene matches. CDR3 protein: CASSPPGASGGLVDTQYF. CDR3 in DNA: TGTGCCAGCTCACCACCGGGGGCTAGCGGGGGACTGGTAGATACGCAGTATTTT.

This chain uses TRBV7-2 with TRBJ1-2; 7 bases are shared with TRBD1. Trimming at V came to 1 base and at J to 10 bases, leaving 9 bases not matched to a gene. This CDR3 has 14 amino acids. CDR1 SGHTA and CDR2 FQGNSA come from the germline V gene. In DNA, the CDR3 is TGTGCCAGCAGCTTAGGGTACGGACAGGAAGTCTACACCTTC. Translation: CASSLGYGQEVYTF.

The rearrangement links TRBV7-2 to TRBJ1-2; TRBD1 matches 9 bases. The CDR3 is 15 amino acids. The ends lost 5 bases at V and 0 bases at J; junction bases unmatched: 4. Germline CDR1 is SGHTA and CDR2 is FQGNSA. CDR3 protein: CASSVRTGANYGYTF. The CDR3 bases are TGTGCCAGCAGCGTTCGGACAGGGGCTAACTATGGCTACACCTTC.

The rearrangement joins TRBV12-5 to TRBJ2-7, with unresolved D. The CDR3 covers 11 residues. The germline V gene has CDR1 LGHNT and CDR2 FRNRAP. Between the trimmed V and J ends, which lost 2 bases and 7 bases, there was a span of 6 bases. The DNA for the CDR3 is TGTGCTAGTGGTTTGTATACAGAGCAGTACTTC. Translating it yields CASGLYTEQYF.

The rearrangement joins TRBV5-6 to TRBJ1-5; D ambiguous. CDR3 length: 12 amino acids. The V end lost 4 bases, the J end lost 5 bases, and 7 bases lay between the germline ends. The germline gives CDR1 SGHDT, CDR2 YYEEEE. The CDR3 spells CASSIVDQPQHF. The CDR3 DNA follows: TGTGCCAGCAGCATTGTAGATCAGCCCCAGCATTTT.

The V call is TRBV3-1 (or the pseudogene TRBV3-2), the J call TRBJ1-3, with 10 bases fitting TRBD1. There are 15 residues in the CDR3. Germline values: CDR1 LGHDT, CDR2 YNNKEL (reference sequence). V trimming: 2 bases; J trimming: 4 bases; junction bases outside the gene matches: 2. CDR3 in amino acids: CASSQRGQGGNTIYF. DNA for the CDR3: TGTGCCAGCAGCCAAAGGGGACAGGGGGGAAACACCATATATTTT.

The V and J genes are TRBV18 and TRBJ1-2; a weak D match, TRBD1 (5 bases). CDR3 length: 14 residues. Trimming stripped 3 bases from V and 4 bases from J, with 12 bases between. Germline values: CDR1 KGHSH, CDR2 LQKENI. The CDR3 DNA reads TGTGCCAGCTCACCCCCTGGGGGGAGCTATGGCTACACCTTC. It yields the protein CASSPPGGSYGYTF.

This clone was observed a single time. The gene calls are TRBV19 and TRBJ1-5; D may be TRBD1 (5 bases). The CDR3 extends over 13 amino acids. Germline V gene lookup returns CDR1 LNHDA and CDR2 SQIVND (reference sequence). With 7 bases removed from V and 6 bases from J, the gap between germline ends came to 13 bases. CDR3 amino acids: CASKGDAGQPQHF. The CDR3 nucleotides are TGTGCCAGTAAAGGGGATGCAGGTCAGCCCCAGCATTTT.

The J gene is TRBJ2-2, the V gene TRBV9, with a tentative D call TRBD1 (6 bases). The CDR3 is made up of 15 amino acids. Germline V gene lookup returns CDR1 SGDLS and CDR2 YYNGEE. Between the trimmed V and J ends, which lost 4 bases and 5 bases, there was a span of 15 bases. The CDR3 region is CASSPKYGTTGELFF. The DNA for the CDR3 is TGTGCCAGCAGCCCTAAATACGGGACAACCGGGGAGCTGTTTTTT.

The V call is TRBV2, the J call TRBJ2-2; possible D gene TRBD2, 6 bases. Germline assignment: CDR1 SNHLY and CDR2 FYNNEI. The CDR3 runs to 14 residues. V was cut by 3 bases and J by 6 bases, with 11 bases left in between. This chain's CDR3 is CASSDWTNPGELFF. CDR3 DNA: TGTGCCAGCAGTGATTGGACTAACCCCGGGGAGCTGTTTTTT.

V usage is TRBV5-1 and J usage is TRBJ2-7; TRBD2 agrees at 7 bases. This CDR3 spans 15 amino acids. The junction had 9 bases not matched to a gene; V was cut back by 2 bases and J by 4 bases. Germline CDR1 is SGHRS and CDR2 is YFSETQ. CDR3 loop: CASSLSWGGEYEQYF. The CDR3 DNA reads as TGCGCCAGCAGCTTATCTTGGGGGGGTGAATACGAGCAGTACTTC.

This clone has a single count. The chain recombines TRBV29-1 with TRBJ2-3; the D is unclear. CDR1 is SQVTM and CDR2 is ANQGSEA in the germline V gene. This CDR3 has 16 amino acids. V lost 2 bases, J lost 3 bases, and 18 bases lay in between. The CDR3 spells CSVELWFTEGTDTQYF. CDR3 nucleotide sequence: TGCAGCGTTGAATTATGGTTTACAGAAGGAACAGATACGCAGTATTTT.

Concerning this clone: The junction differs from germline at one of its ends, possibly a read error. The chain links TRBV18 to TRBJ1-1; no reliable D call. Germline values: CDR1 KGHSH, CDR2 LQKENI. The CDR3 extends over 14 amino acids. Here the CDR3 reads CTSSPPGRQREAFF. The CDR3 coding sequence is TGTACCAGCTCACCACCGGGCCGCCAAAGGGAAGCTTTCTTT.

In its sample, this clone was seen a few times. The rearrangement uses TRBV5-1 and TRBJ2-2; 7 nucleotides match TRBD2. Per the germline V gene, CDR1 is SGHRS and CDR2 is YFSETQ. V trimming: 3 bases; J trimming: 5 bases; junction bases outside the gene matches: 7. The CDR3 is 15 amino acids. The CDR3 nucleotides read TGCGCCAGCAGCTGGGAGGGCCGAAAGACCGGGGAGCTGTTTTTT. This codes for CASSWEGRKTGELFF.

CDR3 sequence reads: CATSDFVGGTDTQYF. The CDR3 DNA sequence: TGTGCCACCAGTGATTTTGTTGGAGGCACAGATACGCAGTATTTT. The chain carries TRBV24-1 and TRBJ2-3; D uncertain. Trimming cost V 1 base and J 1 base, with 8 bases left between them. The CDR3 is made up of 15 amino acids. Germline CDR1 reads KGHDR; CDR2 reads SFDVKD.

The chain combines TRBV30 with TRBJ1-2; 7 positions match TRBD1. Germline CDR1 reads GTSNPN; CDR2 reads SVGIG (reference sequence). J lost 4 bases, V lost 7 bases, and 6 bases had no gene match. The length of the CDR3 is 12 residues. The DNA of the CDR3 is TGTGCCTCGTGGGGGACAGCCTATGGCTACACCTTC. This sequence encodes CASWGTAYGYTF.

This clone showed up just once. The chain is built from TRBV11-3 and TRBJ1-4; 8 bases map to TRBD1. Germline assignment: CDR1 SGHNT and CDR2 YENEEA. The CDR3 is 13 residues long. Trimming took 4 bases from V and 8 from J; bases not matched to a gene: 3. The CDR3 loop reads CASSSRQGEKLFF. In DNA form, the CDR3 reads TGTGCCAGCAGCTCCCGACAGGGGGAAAAACTGTTTTTT.